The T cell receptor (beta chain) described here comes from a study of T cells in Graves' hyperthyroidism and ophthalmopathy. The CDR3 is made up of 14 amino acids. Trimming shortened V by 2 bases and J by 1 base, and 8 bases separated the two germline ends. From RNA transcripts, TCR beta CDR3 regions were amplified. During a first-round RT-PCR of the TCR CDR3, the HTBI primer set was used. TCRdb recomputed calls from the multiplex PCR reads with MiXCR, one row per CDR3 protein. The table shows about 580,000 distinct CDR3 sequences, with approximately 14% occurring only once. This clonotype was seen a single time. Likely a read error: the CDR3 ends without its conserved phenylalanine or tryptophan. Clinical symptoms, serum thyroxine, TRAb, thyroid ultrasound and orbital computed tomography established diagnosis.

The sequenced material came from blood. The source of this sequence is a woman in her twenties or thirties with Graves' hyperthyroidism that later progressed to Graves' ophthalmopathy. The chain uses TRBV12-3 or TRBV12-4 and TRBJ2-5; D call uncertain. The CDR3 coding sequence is TGTGCCAGCAGTTTAAGCGCAGTCCAAGAGACCCAGTACCTC. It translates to CASSLSAVQETQYL.